This T cell receptor (beta chain) was recovered during a study of blood T cell repertoires in COVID-19. Original handling: Amplification of reference gene primers provided the estimated nucleated cell counts. The assay was immunoSEQ multiplex PCR, and TCRdb's table has in-frame clones only and misses some. The V and J calls and clone size come from that table; D and trimming were worked out from the DNA. The sample records some 80,000 clones, under 80% being singletons. CDR1 SGHRS and CDR2 YFSETQ come from the germline V gene. The CDR3 has 17 residues. V trimming: 6 bases; J trimming: 0 bases; junction bases outside the gene matches: 7.

The TCR was taken from a woman older than 75 with active or convalescent COVID-19. Material for sequencing was peripheral blood. V gene TRBV5-1 combines with J gene TRBJ2-6; 9 bases agree with TRBD1. CDR3 sequence: CASTRTGANSGANVLTF. In nucleotides, the CDR3 is TGCGCCAGCACCCGGACAGGGGCCAACTCTGGGGCCAACGTCCTGACTTTC.